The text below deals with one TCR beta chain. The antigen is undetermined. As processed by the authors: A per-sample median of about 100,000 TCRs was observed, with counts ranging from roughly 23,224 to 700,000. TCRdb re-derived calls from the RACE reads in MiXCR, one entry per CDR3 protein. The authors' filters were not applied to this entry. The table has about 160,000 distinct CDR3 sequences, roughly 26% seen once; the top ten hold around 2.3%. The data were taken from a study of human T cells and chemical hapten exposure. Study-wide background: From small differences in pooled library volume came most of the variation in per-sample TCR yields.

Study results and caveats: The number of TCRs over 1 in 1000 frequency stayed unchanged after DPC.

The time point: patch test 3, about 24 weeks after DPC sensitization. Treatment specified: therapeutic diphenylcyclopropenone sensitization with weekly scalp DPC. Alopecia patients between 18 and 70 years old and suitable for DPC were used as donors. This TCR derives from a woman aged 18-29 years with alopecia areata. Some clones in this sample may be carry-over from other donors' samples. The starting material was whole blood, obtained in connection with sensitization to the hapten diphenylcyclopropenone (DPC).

CDR3 residues: CSVAGDRKQYF. The DNA for the CDR3 is TGCAGCGTTGCCGGGGATAGGAAGCAGTACTTC. The chain joins TRBV29-1 to TRBJ2-7, with D possibly being TRBD2 (5 bases). The germline V and J ends were trimmed by 4 bases and 8 bases, with 12 bases remaining between them. The germline V gene has CDR1 SQVTM and CDR2 ANQGSEA. This CDR3 has 11 residues.